The clone carrying this T cell receptor beta chain was counted only a few times. Per the original data handling: The authors estimated nucleated cell counts from reference gene primer amplification. Only in-frame clones appear in the TCRdb table, and some are missing; sequencing was by immunoSEQ multiplex PCR. V and J calls and clone size come straight from that table; D and trimming were deduced from the DNA. The sample records 29,000 or so clones, around 89% being singletons. This sample is part of a study of blood T cell repertoires in COVID-19. This CDR3 is built from 14 residues. Germline V gives CDR1 LGHNA, CDR2 YNFKEQ. V lost 4 bases to trimming and J lost 5 bases, with 14 bases between them.

Input material: peripheral blood. This receptor was obtained from a human donor in a cohort sampled during active COVID-19. The chain has TRBV4-2 and TRBJ1-1; D unresolved. CDR3 loop: CASSPWRGNTEAFF. The CDR3 nucleotides are TGTGCCAGCAGCCCCTGGAGAGGGAATACTGAAGCTTTCTTT.